This TCR beta chain originates from a study of blood T cell repertoires in COVID-19. For the study at large: Samples came from the United States, Italy and Spain, spanning acute and convalescent COVID-19. PBMCs, B-cell-depleted T cells, or T cells were the source of the cDNA or gDNA that made up the material.

The CDR3 consists of 12 residues. Germline loops: CDR1 SNHLY, CDR2 FYNNEI. With 2 bases removed from V and 1 base from J, the gap between germline ends came to 3 bases. Original data processing: Amplified reference gene primers provided the basis for estimating nucleated cell counts. The protocol was immunoSEQ multiplex PCR, while the TCRdb copy is restricted to in-frame clones and leaves out a portion. V and J calls and clone size are copied from that table; D and trimming were computed from the DNA. This table holds 80,000 to 95,000 clones, over 70% found once. V gene TRBV2 combines with J gene TRBJ2-7; D remains unclear. The material sequenced was peripheral blood. This receptor was identified in a woman aged 45-65 years with acute or convalescent COVID-19. CDR3 DNA: TGTGCCAGCAGTGAACCATCCTACGAGCAGTACTTC. Protein: CASSEPSYEQYF.